The next 25 T cell receptor beta chains were all read from a single sample in a study of control samples from healthy donors and cancer patients. The repertoire was sequenced with immunoSEQ multiplex PCR; TCRdb's copy has only in-frame clones and lacks some. Of 75,000 to 100,000 clones in the sample, 88% were seen once. Sequenced input: blood. These receptors originate from a man under 40 in good health.

The rearrangement uses TRBV11-1 and TRBJ1-6; 7 bases line up with TRBD1. V trimming: 1 base; J trimming: 10 bases; junction bases outside the gene matches: 4. The length of the CDR3 is 14 residues. Looked up from germline, CDR1 is SGHAT and CDR2 is FQDESV (reference sequence). CDR3 residues: CASSLVQGSSPLHF. CDR3 in DNA: TGTGCCAGCAGCTTAGTACAGGGGTCGTCACCCCTCCACTTT.

This clone was seen just once. The chain employs TRBV5-1 and TRBJ1-1; D remains unclear. Germline CDR1 reads SGHRS; CDR2 reads YFSETQ. Trimming cost V 5 bases and J 5 bases, with 13 bases left between them. CDR3 size: 13 residues. In nucleotides, the CDR3 is TGCGCCAGCAGGGCTACGGGAGGAACTGAAGCTTTCTTT. Translated, it gives CASRATGGTEAFF.

V usage is TRBV27 and J usage is TRBJ2-1, with 10 bases that match TRBD1. CDR3 length: 16 residues. The V gene end was trimmed by 3 bases and the J gene end by 4 bases; junction bases not matched to a gene: 6. Germline CDR1 MNHEY, CDR2 SMNVEV (reference sequence). The CDR3 sequence: CASSFTGTGAYNEQFF. The DNA of the CDR3 is TGTGCCAGCAGTTTCACCGGGACAGGGGCTTACAATGAGCAGTTCTTC.

This chain links TRBV7-9 with TRBJ2-7, with a weak D call TRBD1 (6 bases). Germline V gene sequence: CDR1 SEHNR, CDR2 FQNEAQ (reference sequence). With 1 base removed from V and 3 bases from J, the gap between germline ends came to 7 bases. The CDR3 is made up of 13 amino acids. CDR3 sequence: CASSLGGLYEQYF. DNA for the CDR3: TGTGCCAGCAGCTTAGGGGGGCTCTACGAGCAGTACTTC.

The chain recombines TRBV10-3 with TRBJ1-2; no reliable D call. This CDR3 has 12 amino acids. V lost 2 bases to trimming and J lost 4 bases, with 5 bases between them. The V gene's germline CDR1 is ENHRY and CDR2 SYGVKD. The CDR3 sequence is CAISEETYGYTF. The CDR3 DNA reads TGTGCCATCAGTGAGGAAACCTATGGCTACACCTTC.

The chain recombines TRBV28 with TRBJ2-3; 10 bases are a match to TRBD2. This CDR3 is 14 amino acids long. The V gene's germline CDR1 is MDHEN and CDR2 SYDVKM. V lost 7 bases to trimming and J lost 3 bases; unmatched junction nucleotides: 4. The CDR3 DNA reads TGTGCCAGCACCACTAGCGGGACAACAGATACGCAGTATTTT. Protein product: CASTTSGTTDTQYF.

The genes are TRBV24-1 and TRBJ2-1, with 9 nucleotides matching TRBD1. The CDR3 is 15 amino acids. The germline CDR1 and CDR2 sequences are KGHDR and SFDVKD. The trim removed 1 base at V and 7 bases at J, leaving 4 bases unmatched. The CDR3 region has the DNA TGTGCCACCAGTGATTTACAGGGGGCGTTTAATGAGCAGTTCTTC. It specifies CATSDLQGAFNEQFF.

The rearrangement links TRBV10-3 to TRBJ1-1; possible D gene TRBD1, 5 bases. Germline V gene lookup returns CDR1 ENHRY and CDR2 SYGVKD. Deletions cut 3 bases from V and 2 bases from J, with 10 bases between. CDR3 size: 14 residues. Written as DNA, the CDR3 is TGTGCCATCAGTGATATGGGGGGAAACACTGAAGCTTTCTTT. Translated: CAISDMGGNTEAFF.

The chain is built from TRBV10-1 and TRBJ2-7, with D possibly TRBD2 on 5 matching bases. V was cut by 4 bases and J by 2 bases, with 9 bases left in between. Germline-derived CDR1 and CDR2 are WNHNN and SYGVQD (reference sequence). The CDR3 extends over 13 amino acids. The CDR3: CASSAGIPYEQYF. DNA for the CDR3: TGCGCCAGCAGTGCCGGGATTCCCTACGAGCAGTACTTC.

This rearrangement joins TRBV7-2 to TRBJ2-2, with D possibly being TRBD1 or TRBD2 (5 bases each). Deletions cut 5 bases from V and 8 bases from J, with 18 bases between. This CDR3 comprises 15 residues. Germline V gene sequence: CDR1 SGHTA, CDR2 FQGNSA. CDR3 in DNA: TGTGCCAGCAGCCAGGACCTACTAGGGACGGGGGAGCTGTTTTTT. Translation gives CASSQDLLGTGELFF.

The chain carries TRBV27 and TRBJ1-3, with D tentatively TRBD1 (6 bases). Deletions cut 2 bases from V and 4 bases from J, with 9 bases between. The length of the CDR3 is 14 residues. Germline CDR1 reads MNHEY; CDR2 reads SMNVEV (reference sequence). This chain's CDR3 is CASSLHRAGNTIYF. The CDR3, as DNA: TGTGCCAGCAGTTTACACAGGGCCGGAAACACCATATATTTT.

V and J are TRBV5-1 and TRBJ2-1; D perhaps matches TRBD2 (5 bases). The CDR3 totals 13 residues. CDR1 and CDR2 (germline): SGHRS, YFSETQ. Trimming cost V 3 bases and J 10 bases, with 14 bases left between them. CDR3 amino acids: CASSSDVAREQFF. The CDR3 bases are TGCGCCAGCAGCTCTGATGTAGCGAGGGAGCAGTTCTTC. Complete variable domain (other parts from reference TRBV5-1 and TRBJ2-1): KAGVTQTPRYLIKTRGQQVTLSCSPISGHRSVSWYQQTPGQGLQFLFEYFSETQRNKGNFPGRFSGRQFSNSRSEMNVSTLELGDSALYLCASSSDVAREQFFGPGTRLTVL.

CDR3 sequence: CASSLRAQGRETQYF. The CDR3 DNA sequence: TGTGCCAGCAGCCTTAGGGCACAGGGTCGAGAGACCCAGTACTTC. The chain employs TRBV27 and TRBJ2-5; tentative D call: TRBD1 (6 bases). The V gene lost 6 bases and the J gene lost 4 bases, with 18 bases spanning the gap. Germline V gene lookup returns CDR1 MNHEY and CDR2 SMNVEV (reference sequence). This CDR3 comprises 15 residues.

The chain links TRBV7-2 to TRBJ2-5; TRBD2 matches 7 bases. Germline CDR1 SGHTA, CDR2 FQGNSA. After removal of 5 bases from V and 1 base from J, the junction contained 4 bases not matched to a gene. This CDR3 is built from 14 residues. This CDR3 is CASSTRLAQETQYF. DNA of the CDR3: TGTGCCAGCAGCACCAGACTAGCCCAAGAGACCCAGTACTTC.

The V call is TRBV28, the J call TRBJ2-1, with D unresolved. Trimming took off 3 bases at V and 5 bases at J, with 11 bases between the two ends. This CDR3 is 14 amino acids long. Germline CDR1 MDHEN, CDR2 SYDVKM. Written as DNA, the CDR3 is TGTGCCAGCAGTTTTCTCTCGGAAAACAATGAGCAGTTCTTC. Translation gives CASSFLSENNEQFF. The full variable domain, with the rest looked up from reference TRBV28 and TRBJ2-1, is DVKVTQSSRYLVKRTGEKVFLECVQDMDHENMFWYRQDPGLGLRLIYFSYDVKMKEKGDIPEGYSVSREKKERFSLILESASTNQTSMYLCASSFLSENNEQFFGPGTRLTVL.

The chain employs TRBV6-5 and TRBJ2-1; D assignment may be TRBD1 or TRBD2 (5 bases each). There are 15 residues in the CDR3. Trimming pared 6 bases from V and 7 bases from J, leaving 19 bases between. Germline V gene data show CDR1 as MNHEY and CDR2 as SVGAGI. CDR3 DNA sequence: TGTGCCAGCAGCCCCACGGGACCATTTATGAATGAGCAGTTCTTC. Protein sequence: CASSPTGPFMNEQFF.

V gene TRBV19 combines with J gene TRBJ2-3; 12 positions match TRBD2. CDR3 length equals 16 residues. Germline CDR1 and CDR2: LNHDA and SQIVND (reference sequence). The J segment lost 0 bases and the V segment lost 6 bases, leaving 4 bases of the junction unmatched. CDR3 bases: TGTGCCAGTAGAAAGGGGACTAGCGGGAGCACAGATACGCAGTATTTT. Its translation is CASRKGTSGSTDTQYF.

This chain connects TRBV14 to TRBJ1-1; D unresolved. V was cut by 0 bases and J by 4 bases, with 21 bases left in between. Looked up from germline, CDR1 is SGHDN and CDR2 is FVKESK. The CDR3 length is 18 residues. In DNA, the CDR3 is TGTGCCAGCAGCCAAGAATGGGCTGGTCACGGGGTAGTCACTGAAGCTTTCTTT. This codes for CASSQEWAGHGVVTEAFF.

The chain links TRBV5-1 to TRBJ2-7; 7 bases fit TRBD1. Germline lookup yields CDR1 SGHRS and CDR2 YFSETQ. V was clipped by 0 bases and J by 4 bases; unmatched bases: 4. The CDR3 extends over 14 amino acids. The CDR3 protein is CASSLGGTVYEQYF. The CDR3 nucleotides are TGCGCCAGCAGCTTGGGGGGGACAGTGTACGAGCAGTACTTC.

In nucleotides, the CDR3 is TGTGCCAGCAGCGGACAGACCGGGACTAGCGGCTACACAGATACGCAGTATTTT. As protein: CASSGQTGTSGYTDTQYF. The chain employs TRBV9 and TRBJ2-3; 11 nucleotides match TRBD2. CDR1 and CDR2 (germline): SGDLS, YYNGEE. The CDR3 loop spans 18 amino acids. V shed 3 bases, J shed 2 bases, and the junction held 11 bases outside the gene matches.

This clone was seen only once. The rearrangement joins TRBV30 to TRBJ1-5, with D unclear. V lost 2 bases and J lost 2, with 7 bases in between. The germline V gene encodes CDR1 GTSNPN and CDR2 SVGIG (reference sequence). This CDR3 contains 13 residues. The DNA for the CDR3 is TGTGCCTGGAGTAAGTCGGGCAATCAGCCCCAGCATTTT. It translates to CAWSKSGNQPQHF. The complete variable domain, with remaining parts taken from reference TRBV30 and TRBJ1-5, reads SQTIHQWPATLVQPVGSPLSLECTVEGTSNPNLYWYRQAAGRGLQLLFYSVGIGQISSEVPQNLSASRPQDRQFILSSKKLLLSDSGFYLCAWSKSGNQPQHFGDGTRLSIL.

This clone was counted once. The chain couples TRBV28 to TRBJ1-1; D not resolved. Germline CDR1 reads MDHEN; CDR2 reads SYDVKM. The CDR3 loop spans 12 amino acids. V dropped 3 bases and J dropped 8 bases, with 10 bases sitting between them. The CDR3 bases are TGTGCCAGCAGTTTTACCTTCAGGGAAGCTTTCTTT. It specifies CASSFTFREAFF. The full variable domain, its missing parts supplied by reference TRBV28 and TRBJ1-1, is DVKVTQSSRYLVKRTGEKVFLECVQDMDHENMFWYRQDPGLGLRLIYFSYDVKMKEKGDIPEGYSVSREKKERFSLILESASTNQTSMYLCASSFTFREAFFGQGTRLTVV.

The chain joins TRBV30 to TRBJ2-3; TRBD2 aligns across 7 bases. Germline V gene data show CDR1 as GTSNPN and CDR2 as SVGIG (reference sequence). The ends lost 4 bases at V and 3 bases at J; junction bases unmatched: 7. CDR3 length equals 14 residues. CDR3 DNA sequence: TGTGCCTGGAACGCGGGAGTCAGGACAGATACGCAGTATTTT. Its protein is CAWNAGVRTDTQYF. The complete variable domain, with remaining parts taken from reference TRBV30 and TRBJ2-3, reads SQTIHQWPATLVQPVGSPLSLECTVEGTSNPNLYWYRQAAGRGLQLLFYSVGIGQISSEVPQNLSASRPQDRQFILSSKKLLLSDSGFYLCAWNAGVRTDTQYFGPGTRLTVL.

J is TRBJ2-1 and V is TRBV19; D unclear. The CDR3 is 14 residues long. Germline CDR1 LNHDA, CDR2 SQIVND (reference sequence). Trimming stripped 6 bases from V and 0 bases from J, with 9 bases between. CDR3 loop: CASSMESSYNEQFF. The CDR3 DNA sequence: TGTGCCAGTAGCATGGAGAGCTCCTACAATGAGCAGTTCTTC.

This clone showed up just once. The chain joins TRBV12-3 or TRBV12-4 to TRBJ1-1; D is possibly TRBD1 (5 bases). V lost 5 bases to trimming and J lost 4 bases, with 11 bases between them. This CDR3 comprises 13 residues. The DNA of the CDR3 is TGTGCCAGCAGTACTCTTGGGGGCACTGAAGCTTTCTTT. It yields the protein CASSTLGGTEAFF.